The next 5 T cell receptor beta chains were all read from a single sample in a study of T cells in Graves' hyperthyroidism and ophthalmopathy. RNA transcripts were the template for amplifying TCR beta CDR3 regions. First-round RT-PCR of the TCR CDR3 relied on the HTBI primer set. TCRdb re-called the multiplex PCR reads with MiXCR, one entry per CDR3 protein. The table shows a few hundred thousand distinct CDR3 sequences, with approximately 14% occurring only once. Sequences were obtained from blood. All receptors derive from a woman aged 25 to 45 with Graves' hyperthyroidism.

A remark on this clonotype: A much larger clone differs from this one at a single base, so this may be a read error. V and J are TRBV3-1 and TRBJ2-1, with 10 bases fitting TRBD1. The CDR3 covers 18 residues. From germline, CDR1 is LGHDT and CDR2 YNNKEL (reference sequence). In nucleotides, the CDR3 is TGTGCCAGCAGCCAAGGGACAGGGGGTTCCGTATTCCACAATGAGCAGTCCTTC. Its protein is CASSQGTGGSVFHNEQSF.

This clonotype was observed once. V usage is TRBV6-5 and J usage is TRBJ1-5; weak D call: TRBD1 (6 bases). V gave up 0 bases and J gave up 4 bases, with 10 bases separating them. The length of the CDR3 is 15 residues. Germline V CDR1 and CDR2: MNHEY, SVGAGI. This chain's CDR3 is CASSYSSDRNQPQHF. The CDR3 DNA reads TGTGCCAGCAGTTACTCGAGTGACAGGAATCAGCCCCAGCATTTT.

The rearrangement joins TRBV7-3 to TRBJ1-5; D may be TRBD1 (6 bases). Trimming pared 5 bases from V and 2 bases from J, leaving 13 bases between. CDR1 and CDR2 from the germline V gene are SGHTA and FQGTGA. The CDR3 spans 15 residues. CDR3 DNA: TGTGCCAGCAGCCCCATATACAGGGGCAATCAGCCCCAGCATTTT. Its translation: CASSPIYRGNQPQHF.

The CDR3 protein is CAWSVDRGTPYEQYF. The CDR3 DNA reads as TGTGCCTGGAGTGTCGACAGGGGAACCCCCTACGAGCAGTACTTC. This chain connects TRBV30 to TRBJ2-7, with 8 bases that match TRBD1. This CDR3 contains 15 residues. Trimming cost V 0 bases and J 2 bases; bases outside gene matches: 6. Germline assignment: CDR1 GTSNPN and CDR2 SVGIG (reference sequence).

This clonotype was seen a few times. The gene calls are TRBV19 and TRBJ2-7; TRBD2 is a possible D gene (5 bases). CDR1 is LNHDA, CDR2 SQIVND, per germline (reference sequence). The CDR3 has 13 amino acids. The V end was cut by 3 bases, the J end by 6 bases, with 12 bases between. The CDR3 bases are TGTGCCAGTAGTATGAGGGCGGAGCTCGAGCAGTACTTC. It encodes CASSMRAELEQYF. Based on the CDR3 plus reference TRBV19 and TRBJ2-7, the full variable domain is DGGITQSPKYLFRKEGQNVTLSCEQNLNHDAMYWYRQDPGQGLRLIYYSQIVNDFQKGDIAEGYSVSREKKESFPLTVTSAQKNPTAFYLCASSMRAELEQYFGPGTRLTVT.